Presented here are 28 T cell receptor beta chains from one specimen sequenced in a study of T cells in Graves' hyperthyroidism and ophthalmopathy. There were TCR beta CDR3 regions amplified from RNA transcripts. HTBI primers were employed in a first-round RT-PCR of the TCR CDR3. TCRdb recomputed calls from the multiplex PCR reads with MiXCR, one row per CDR3 protein. The repertoire holds tens of thousands of distinct CDR3 sequences, with roughly 45% as singletons. What was sequenced was blood. The receptors shown here come from a woman aged 25 to 45 with Graves' hyperthyroidism.

This clonotype was counted at least ten times. The V call is TRBV6-2 or TRBV6-3, the J call TRBJ1-5; TRBD1 matches 8 bases. CDR1 and CDR2 (germline): MNHEY, SVGEGT. The CDR3 has 13 amino acids. The ends lost 6 bases at V and 7 bases at J; junction bases unmatched: 5. The CDR3 nucleotides read TGTGCCAGCAGAGACAGGGGCCGACAGCCCCAGCATTTT. Encoded protein: CASRDRGRQPQHF.

The chain is built from TRBV7-6 and TRBJ2-1; TRBD2 agrees at 12 bases. With V trimmed by 1 base and J by 5 bases, 12 bases remained unmatched. Germline values: CDR1 SGHVS, CDR2 FNYEAQ. This CDR3 contains 19 residues. The CDR3 reads CASSLVEGDGLAGHNEQFF. The CDR3 nucleotides read TGTGCCAGCAGCTTAGTCGAAGGGGACGGACTAGCGGGGCACAATGAGCAGTTCTTC.

This clonotype was recorded a few times. The chain joins TRBV7-3 to TRBJ2-2; no clear D gene. The V end was cut by 5 bases, the J end by 7 bases, with 8 bases between. The CDR3 is 12 amino acids. Germline V gives CDR1 SGHTA, CDR2 FQGTGA. The CDR3 is CASSPAGGELFF. CDR3 nucleotide sequence: TGTGCCAGCAGCCCCGCTGGCGGGGAGCTGTTTTTT.

This clonotype has just one count. The V call is TRBV2, the J call TRBJ1-1, with TRBD1 identical over 12 bases. Germline-derived CDR1 and CDR2 are SNHLY and FYNNEI. Trimming at V came to 4 bases and at J to 4 bases, leaving 7 bases not matched to a gene. This CDR3 spans 16 amino acids. CDR3 nucleotides: TGTGCCAGCAGTGTATGGGGACAGGGGGCGCGCACTGAAGCTTTCTTT. It yields the protein CASSVWGQGARTEAFF.

This clonotype was detected ten times or more. This sequence joins TRBV4-1 and TRBJ1-4; 8 nucleotides match TRBD1. Germline trimming cut 4 bases from V and 7 bases from J; bases unmatched to any gene: 5. Germline V gene sequence: CDR1 MGHRA, CDR2 YSYEKL. CDR3 length: 14 residues. DNA for the CDR3: TGCGCCAGCAGCCCCTACGGACAGGGTGAAAAACTGTTTTTT. Encoded protein: CASSPYGQGEKLFF.

In its sample, this clonotype ranks as large. This rearrangement joins TRBV19 to TRBJ2-1; 8 nucleotides agree with TRBD2. The V segment lost 7 bases and the J segment 5 bases; nucleotides outside the gene matches: 10. CDR3 size: 15 residues. Per the germline V gene, CDR1 is LNHDA and CDR2 is SQIVND (reference sequence). DNA for the CDR3: TGTGCCAGTAATCCGGCGGGAGGTGGACACAATGAGCAGTTCTTC. The encoded protein is CASNPAGGGHNEQFF.

This rearrangement joins TRBV2 to TRBJ1-4; D is undetermined. V was clipped by 3 bases and J by 9 bases, with 17 bases between them. Per the germline V gene, CDR1 is SNHLY and CDR2 is FYNNEI. The CDR3 spans 15 residues. The CDR3 region has the DNA TGTGCCAGCAGTGACTCACGGCTCCCGGGAAAAAAACTGTTTTTT. As protein: CASSDSRLPGKKLFF. The whole variable domain, filled in from reference TRBV2 and TRBJ1-4, reads EPEVTQTPSHQVTQMGQEVILRCVPISNHLYFYWYRQILGQKVEFLVSFYNNEISEKSEIFDDQFSVERPDGSNFTLKIRSTKLEDSAMYFCASSDSRLPGKKLFFGSGTQLSVL.

V and J are TRBV7-9 and TRBJ2-7, with 10 bases fitting TRBD1. V dropped 0 bases and J dropped 1; count of bases not matched to a gene: 3. Germline CDR1 is SEHNR and CDR2 is FQNEAQ (reference sequence). The CDR3 has 16 amino acids. The CDR3 loop is CASSLATGGRSYEQYF. The CDR3, as DNA: TGTGCCAGCAGCTTAGCGACAGGGGGCAGGTCCTACGAGCAGTACTTC.

This clonotype was observed a single time. This chain's CDR3 is CASSFNRDRVYEQYF. The CDR3 DNA reads as TGTGCCAGCAGCTTTAACAGGGACAGGGTTTACGAGCAGTACTTC. J is TRBJ2-7 and V is TRBV7-9, with 9 bases fitting TRBD1. Trimming at V came to 3 bases and at J to 4 bases, leaving 7 bases not matched to a gene. CDR3 size: 15 residues. Looked up from germline, CDR1 is SEHNR and CDR2 is FQNEAQ (reference sequence).

This clonotype was found many times. CDR3 bases: TGTGCCAGCAGGCTGGGGGGATCTGAAGCTTTCTTT. This translates into CASRLGGSEAFF. The V gene is TRBV28, the J gene TRBJ1-1; D is possibly TRBD1 (5 bases). Germline CDR1 reads MDHEN; CDR2 reads SYDVKM. V lost 6 bases to trimming and J lost 6 bases, with 11 bases between them. This CDR3 has 12 amino acids.

This clonotype showed up many times. The chain combines TRBV11-3 with TRBJ2-7, with 7 nucleotides matching TRBD1. Germline CDR1 SGHNT, CDR2 YENEEA. The CDR3 contains 14 residues. The V and J ends lost 4 bases and 5 bases, in that order; junction bases with no gene match: 8. For the CDR3, the DNA is TGTGCCAGCAGCTCCCGACAGGGATTGAACGAGCAGTACTTC. Amino acid sequence: CASSSRQGLNEQYF.

This clonotype was seen more than once but under ten times. V gene TRBV5-6 combines with J gene TRBJ2-1; TRBD2 matches 10 bases. V was pared by 5 bases and J by 5 bases, with 7 bases of the junction left unmatched. The CDR3 extends over 15 amino acids. CDR1 is SGHDT and CDR2 is YYEEEE in the germline V gene. The CDR3 DNA follows: TGTGCCAGCAGTCCCGGACTAGCGGAAGACAATGAGCAGTTCTTC. This codes for CASSPGLAEDNEQFF. The full variable domain, its missing parts supplied by reference TRBV5-6 and TRBJ2-1, is DAGVTQSPTHLIKTRGQQVTLRCSPKSGHDTVSWYQQALGQGPQFIFQYYEEEERQRGNFPDRFSGHQFPNYSSELNVNALLLGDSALYLCASSPGLAEDNEQFFGPGTRLTVL.

Details on this clonotype: The junction differs from germline at one of its ends, possibly a read error. The genes are TRBV4-1 and TRBJ2-6; possibly TRBD1 for D (6 bases). The CDR3 spans 17 residues. CDR1 and CDR2 from the germline V gene are MGHRA and YSYEKL. The CDR3 is CPSSQTSGGAEANVLTF. CDR3 sequence (DNA): TGCCCCAGCAGCCAAACTTCTGGGGGCGCTGAGGCCAACGTCCTGACTTTC.

In its sample, this clonotype ranks as medium-sized. This rearrangement joins TRBV19 to TRBJ1-1, with D hard to call. The germline gives CDR1 LNHDA, CDR2 SQIVND (reference sequence). V shed 1 base and J shed 1 base, with 4 bases lying between them. The CDR3 is 13 amino acids. CDR3 region: CASSIGENTEAFF. The DNA of the CDR3 is TGTGCCAGTAGTATAGGGGAGAACACTGAAGCTTTCTTT.

About this clonotype: One end of the junction varies from germline; a read error may be responsible. The chain uses TRBV11-3 and TRBJ2-7; weak D call: TRBD2 (6 bases). The CDR3 extends over 18 amino acids. Germline V CDR1 and CDR2: SGHNT, YENEEA. The CDR3, as DNA: TGTGCCAGCAGCGCCCGGGCTTGGGGGGATCCCCTTACCTATGAGCAGTACTTC. The encoded protein is CASSARAWGDPLTYEQYF.

Points on this clonotype: A read error may account for a junction end that differs from germline. The V gene is TRBV5-4, the J gene TRBJ1-2; D is unresolved. CDR3 size: 14 residues. CDR1 and CDR2 from the germline V gene are SGHNT and YYREEE (reference sequence). CDR3 sequence: CASRLGTGHLGYTF. Here the CDR3 DNA reads TGTGCCAGCCGCTTGGGAACGGGCCATCTCGGCTACACCTTC.

There are many counts of this clonotype. The chain combines TRBV28 with TRBJ2-7; 10 bases line up with TRBD2. Germline V lookup: CDR1 MDHEN, CDR2 SYDVKM. V was pared by 5 bases and J by 8 bases, with 3 bases of the junction left unmatched. The CDR3 has 12 residues. CDR3 nucleotides: TGTGCCAGCAGTCTGGGACTAGCGAAGCAGTACTTC. It translates to CASSLGLAKQYF.

The sample holds many counts of this clonotype. The chain recombines TRBV7-9 with TRBJ1-2, with 8 bases lining up with TRBD1. Trimming removed 2 bases from V and 12 bases from J; junction bases left unmatched: 14. The CDR3 sequence is 15 residues long. Germline CDR1 and CDR2: SEHNR and FQNEAQ (reference sequence). CDR3 nucleotide sequence: TGTGCCAGCAGCTTAATTCAGGGGGCTCCTGTCCCCGACACCTTC. Translated, it gives CASSLIQGAPVPDTF.

The sample holds many counts of this clonotype. This sequence may be a read error, since a much larger clone differs from it by one base. The chain employs TRBV12-3 or TRBV12-4 and TRBJ2-3; D is unclear. The CDR3 is 11 amino acids. Trimming pared 11 bases from V and 0 bases from J, leaving 6 bases between. CDR3 sequence (DNA): TGTGCCGCTAGAAGCACAGATACGCAGTATTTT. Translating it yields CAARSTDTQYF.

The chain employs TRBV2 and TRBJ2-1; D is undetermined. V lost 7 bases and J lost 2, with 12 bases in between. Per germline, CDR1 SNHLY and CDR2 FYNNEI. The CDR3 consists of 14 residues. The CDR3 region has the DNA TGTGCCAGCAAATATCTACCCACCTACAATGAGCAGTTCTTC. As protein: CASKYLPTYNEQFF.

This clonotype is classed as medium-sized (0.01 to 0.1%). Written as DNA, the CDR3 is TGTGCCAGCAGCTCCCGCCCCCAAACAGGCTACACCTTC. Translated: CASSSRPQTGYTF. The chain combines TRBV7-8 with TRBJ1-2, with D unclear. The CDR3 runs to 13 residues. Trimming stripped 4 bases from V and 8 bases from J, with 14 bases between. Germline loops: CDR1 SGHVS, CDR2 FQNEAQ.

The V gene is TRBV10-3, the J gene TRBJ2-1, with 9 bases identical to TRBD1. From germline, CDR1 is ENHRY and CDR2 SYGVKD. This CDR3 contains 13 residues. The trim removed 9 bases at V and 3 bases at J, leaving 3 bases unmatched. The CDR3 spells CAMRTGDYNEQFF. For the CDR3, the DNA is TGTGCCATGAGGACAGGGGACTACAATGAGCAGTTCTTC.

This clonotype occurred many times. The chain uses TRBV5-5 and TRBJ1-5, with D unclear. CDR3 length equals 14 residues. From germline, CDR1 is SGHKS and CDR2 YYEKEE (reference sequence). The ends were cut back, 3 bases at V and 0 bases at J, with 7 bases in the middle. The DNA of the CDR3 is TGTGCCAGCAGCTACCGGTATAGCAATCAGCCCCAGCATTTT. This translates into CASSYRYSNQPQHF.

The V gene is TRBV15, the J gene TRBJ2-7; tentative D call: TRBD1 (6 bases). Germline V CDR1 and CDR2: LNHNV, YYDKDF (reference sequence). Trimming shortened V by 0 bases and J by 0 bases, and 9 bases separated the two germline ends. The CDR3 is made up of 15 amino acids. In DNA form, the CDR3 reads TGTGCCACCAGCAGAGATGCGGACAGCTCCTACGAGCAGTACTTC. Its protein product is CATSRDADSSYEQYF.

This clonotype is a singleton in its sample. The V and J genes are TRBV6-5 and TRBJ1-5; D is uncertain. Germline V gene sequence: CDR1 MNHEY, CDR2 SVGAGI. The CDR3 consists of 13 residues. Trimming left V 8 bases short and J 11 bases short, with 19 bases between. CDR3 protein: CASQMLAEETQHF. CDR3 sequence (DNA): TGTGCCAGCCAGATGCTAGCAGAAGAGACCCAGCATTTT.

By share, this clonotype ranks as medium-sized. The genes are TRBV24-1 and TRBJ2-5; 8 bases align to TRBD2. Unmatched junction bases numbered 10, after V lost 3 bases and J lost 5 bases. The CDR3 is 16 residues long. Per the germline V gene, CDR1 is KGHDR and CDR2 is SFDVKD. CDR3 in amino acids: CATSDRGGAERETQYF. CDR3 DNA sequence: TGTGCCACCAGTGATCGGGGGGGGGCGGAGAGGGAGACCCAGTACTTC.

The chain's CDR3 is CASSDRWEQFF. CDR3 bases: TGTGCCAGCAGCGACCGATGGGAGCAGTTCTTC. The rearrangement links TRBV7-6 to TRBJ2-1; D is unresolved. V shed 5 bases and J shed 10 bases, with 9 bases lying between them. In germline, CDR1 is SGHVS, CDR2 FNYEAQ. The CDR3 is 11 residues long.

This clonotype appeared many times. The chain recombines TRBV3-1 with TRBJ2-1; weak D call: TRBD1 (6 bases). CDR1 and CDR2 (germline): LGHDT, YNNKEL (reference sequence). The V end was cut by 0 bases, the J end by 3 bases, with 9 bases between. The CDR3 contains 15 residues. The CDR3 nucleotides read TGTGCCAGCAGCCAAGAGGGGACACGCTACAATGAGCAGTTCTTC. Translation gives CASSQEGTRYNEQFF.